Given below is one T cell receptor beta chain in context. This record belongs to a study of shared clonotypes between healthy human individuals. Around 30,000 T cell genomes (about 320 ng DNA) went into each PBMC replicate. Here immunoSEQ multiplex PCR was the method, and the copy in TCRdb shows in-frame clones only, minus some. This table holds fewer than 650,000 clones, roughly 79% found once. The length of the CDR3 is 17 residues. The germline gives CDR1 SGHNT, CDR2 YENEEA. V trimming: 1 base; J trimming: 1 base; junction bases outside the gene matches: 2. Genomic DNA of unsorted samples came from roughly 90 million PBMCs.

Sequencing input: PBMCs. The receptor's source is a woman aged 40 to 55 in good health. Some clones in this sample may be carry-over from other donors' samples. The gene calls are TRBV11-3 and TRBJ2-1, with 12 bases fitting TRBD2. DNA for the CDR3: TGTGCCAGCAGCTTAGGGACTAGCGGGAATTCCTACAATGAGCAGTTCTTC. Translating gives CASSLGTSGNSYNEQFF.